This T cell receptor beta chain is drawn from a study of T cell changes during pregnancy in multiple sclerosis. The CDR3 covers 12 residues. V lost 4 bases and J 4 bases, leaving 8 bases between the germline ends. Repertoires were generated with immunoSEQ multiplex PCR, while TCRdb's copy carries only in-frame clones and drops some. The table records about 28,000 clones, roughly 89% of them present only once. The sequence derives from a female donor with multiple sclerosis, enrolled in a pregnancy study. The source was CD4+ T cells from peripheral blood mononuclear cells, collected in the second trimester of pregnancy. J is TRBJ2-7 and V is TRBV23-1; a possible D gene is TRBD1 (5 bases). TRBV23-1 is noted as an ORF with a role that remains uncertain. The CDR3 spells CASSRTGYEQYF. CDR3 DNA: TGCGCCAGCAGTCGAACAGGATACGAGCAGTACTTC.